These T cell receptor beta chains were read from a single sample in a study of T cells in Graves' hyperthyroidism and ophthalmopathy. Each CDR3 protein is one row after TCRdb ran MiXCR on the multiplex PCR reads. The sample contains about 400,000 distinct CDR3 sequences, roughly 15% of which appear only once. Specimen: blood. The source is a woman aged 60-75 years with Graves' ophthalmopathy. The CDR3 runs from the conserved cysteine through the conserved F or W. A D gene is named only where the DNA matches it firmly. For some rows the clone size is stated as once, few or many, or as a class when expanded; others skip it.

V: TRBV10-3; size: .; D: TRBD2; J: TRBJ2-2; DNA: TGTGCCATCAGGGGACTAGCGGACACCGGGGAGCTGTTTTTT; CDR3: CAIRGLADTGELFF
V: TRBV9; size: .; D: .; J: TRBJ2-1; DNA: TGTGCCAGCAGCGTAAGGTCTGCCAGAGCCGATGAGCAGTTCTTC; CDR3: CASSVRSARADEQFF
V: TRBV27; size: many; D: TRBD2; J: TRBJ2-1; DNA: TGTGCCAGCTGGGGACTAGCGGGAGAGGGGGTTGTAGGTGAGCAGTTCTTC; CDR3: CASWGLAGEGVVGEQFF
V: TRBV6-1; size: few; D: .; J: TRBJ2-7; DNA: TGTGCCGGCAAACAGGGCTACGAGCAGTACTTC; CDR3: CAGKQGYEQYF
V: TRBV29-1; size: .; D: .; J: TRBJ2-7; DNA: TGCAGCGTTGTACGTGCCCCTGGGGAGCAGTACTTC; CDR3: CSVVRAPGEQYF
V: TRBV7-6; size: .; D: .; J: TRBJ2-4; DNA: TGTGCCAGCAGCTCCTCCGGGGGTGGCAACATTCAGTACTTC; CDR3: CASSSSGGGNIQYF
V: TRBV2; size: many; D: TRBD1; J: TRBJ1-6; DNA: TGTGCCAGCACCCTCGGGACAGTCCGAGGGGCCCTCCACTTT; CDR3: CASTLGTVRGALHF
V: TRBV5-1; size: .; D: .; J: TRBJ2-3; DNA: TGCGCCAGCACACTTGGAGATACGCAGTATTTT; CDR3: CASTLGDTQYF
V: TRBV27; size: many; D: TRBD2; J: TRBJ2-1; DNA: TGTGCCAGCAGTTTACAGCGCGCTAGCGGGAGGGCGTACAATGAGCAGTTCTTC; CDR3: CASSLQRASGRAYNEQFF
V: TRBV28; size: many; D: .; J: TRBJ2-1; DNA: TGTGCCAGCAGTTCCACAGTTAAAGGTTACAATGAGCAGTTCTTC; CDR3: CASSSTVKGYNEQFF
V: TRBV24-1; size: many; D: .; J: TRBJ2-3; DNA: TGTGCCACCAGTGATTTGGGGAAGGGCGCGACAGATACGCAGTATTTT; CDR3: CATSDLGKGATDTQYF
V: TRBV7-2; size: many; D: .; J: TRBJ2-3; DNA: TGTGCCAGCAGCTTCGACCCTAGCGCCTTCACAGATACGCAGTATTTT; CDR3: CASSFDPSAFTDTQYF
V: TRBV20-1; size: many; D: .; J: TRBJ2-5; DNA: TGCAGTGCTGGACAGCAAGAGACCCAGTACTTC; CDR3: CSAGQQETQYF
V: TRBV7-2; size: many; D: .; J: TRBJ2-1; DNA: TGTGCCAGCAGCCGGATAGGGGGAGGTAGCTACAATGAGCAGTTCTTC; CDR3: CASSRIGGGSYNEQFF
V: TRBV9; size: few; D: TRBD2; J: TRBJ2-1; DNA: TGTGCCAGCAGCGTAGAAGGACTAGCGGGAAATGAGCAGTTCTTC; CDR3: CASSVEGLAGNEQFF